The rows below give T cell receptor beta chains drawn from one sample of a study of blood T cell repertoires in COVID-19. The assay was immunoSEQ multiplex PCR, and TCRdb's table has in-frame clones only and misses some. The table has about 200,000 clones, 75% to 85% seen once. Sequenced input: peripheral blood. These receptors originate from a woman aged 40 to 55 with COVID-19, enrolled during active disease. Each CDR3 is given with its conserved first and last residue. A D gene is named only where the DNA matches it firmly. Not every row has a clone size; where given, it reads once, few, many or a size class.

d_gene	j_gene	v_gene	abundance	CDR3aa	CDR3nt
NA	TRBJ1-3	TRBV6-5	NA	CASCQGKSGNTIYF	TGTGCCAGCTGTCAGGGGAAGTCTGGAAACACCATATATTTT
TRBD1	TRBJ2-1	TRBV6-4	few	CASRSTGGNEQFF	TGTGCCAGCCGTTCTACAGGGGGCAATGAGCAGTTCTTC
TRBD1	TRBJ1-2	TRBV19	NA	CASTPNQGVLGGYTF	TGTGCCAGTACCCCAAACCAGGGGGTATTGGGAGGCTACACCTTC
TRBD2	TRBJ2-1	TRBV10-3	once	CAISDPYGGSSYNEQFF	TGTGCCATCAGTGACCCGTACGGGGGGAGCTCCTACAATGAGCAGTTCTTC
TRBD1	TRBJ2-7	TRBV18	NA	CASSPGQINEQYF	TGTGCCAGCTCTCCGGGACAGATAAACGAGCAGTACTTC
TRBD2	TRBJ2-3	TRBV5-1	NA	CASSLASGGTDTQYF	TGCGCCAGCAGCTTGGCTAGCGGGGGCACAGATACGCAGTATTTT
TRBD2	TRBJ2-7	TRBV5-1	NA	CASSLGLAGSYEQYF	TGCGCCAGCAGCTTGGGACTAGCGGGTTCCTACGAGCAGTACTTC
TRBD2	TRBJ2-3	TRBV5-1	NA	CASSLVAGGLTDTQYF	TGCGCCAGCAGCTTGGTAGCGGGGGGACTCACAGATACGCAGTATTTT
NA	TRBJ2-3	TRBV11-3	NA	CASSSRGRGDTQYF	TGTGCCAGCAGCTCCCGAGGGCGAGGAGATACGCAGTATTTT
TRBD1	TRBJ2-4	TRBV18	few	CASSEQGARGFSAKNIQYF	TGTGCCAGCTCGGAACAGGGGGCGCGGGGCTTCTCAGCCAAAAACATTCAGTACTTC
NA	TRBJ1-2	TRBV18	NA	CASSPSYQGGGSYGYTF	TGTGCCAGCTCACCTTCATACCAGGGAGGGGGTAGCTATGGCTACACCTTC
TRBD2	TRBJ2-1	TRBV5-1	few	CASSLTSGSTNEQFF	TGCGCCAGCAGCTTGACTAGCGGGAGTACCAATGAGCAGTTCTTC
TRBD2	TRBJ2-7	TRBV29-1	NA	CSVENPGGRYEQYF	TGCAGCGTTGAAAATCCGGGGGGGCGATACGAGCAGTACTTC
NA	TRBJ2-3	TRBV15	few	CATSTSTDTQYF	TGTGCCACCAGTACTAGCACAGATACGCAGTATTTT
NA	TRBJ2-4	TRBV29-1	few	CSVDLGGGPSNIQYF	TGCAGCGTGGACCTAGGGGGAGGGCCATCAAACATTCAGTACTTC
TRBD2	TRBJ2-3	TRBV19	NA	CASSLGLAGETEQYF	TGTGCCAGTAGTCTGGGACTAGCGGGAGAAACAGAGCAGTATTTT
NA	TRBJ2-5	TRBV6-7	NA	CASSYIGVETQYF	TGTGCCAGCAGTTACATCGGGGTGGAGACCCAGTACTTC
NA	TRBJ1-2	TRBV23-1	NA	CASSQSRGGPPGGYGYTF	TGCGCCAGCAGTCAATCGCGGGGGGGACCGCCCGGGGGCTATGGCTACACCTTC
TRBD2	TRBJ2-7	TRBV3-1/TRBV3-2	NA	CASSQESAGVYEQYF	TGTGCCAGCAGCCAAGAGTCAGCGGGAGTGTACGAGCAGTACTTC
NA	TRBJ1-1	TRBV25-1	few	CASSDNLRAGRGRAFF	TGTGCCAGCAGTGACAATCTCCGGGCAGGGAGGGGTCGGGCTTTCTTT
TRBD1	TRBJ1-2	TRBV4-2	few	CASSRRDSPYGYTF	TGTGCCAGCAGCCGCCGGGACAGCCCTTATGGCTACACCTTC
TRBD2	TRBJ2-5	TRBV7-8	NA	CASSPSGTRYEETQYF	TGTGCCAGCAGCCCGTCCGGGACTAGGTATGAGGAGACCCAGTACTTC
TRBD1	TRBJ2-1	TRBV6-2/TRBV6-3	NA	CASSRDRVEQFF	TGTGCCAGCAGTCGCGACAGGGTTGAGCAGTTCTTC
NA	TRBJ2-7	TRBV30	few	CAWSRVSYEQYF	TGTGCCTGGAGCAGGGTTTCCTACGAGCAGTACTTC
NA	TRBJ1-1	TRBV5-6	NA	CASSPRSLNTEAFF	TGTGCCAGCAGCCCACGGAGTTTAAACACTGAAGCTTTCTTT
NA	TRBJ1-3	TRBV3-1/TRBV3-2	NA	CASSQVANTIYF	TGTGCCAGCAGCCAAGTGGCAAACACCATATATTTT
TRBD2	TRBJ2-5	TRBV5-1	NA	CASSSPSGDQETQYF	TGCGCCAGCAGCTCCCCTAGCGGGGACCAAGAGACCCAGTACTTC
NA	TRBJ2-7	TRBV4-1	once	CASSQSRGSYEQYF	TGCGCCAGCAGCCAATCCCGGGGTTCCTACGAGCAGTACTTC
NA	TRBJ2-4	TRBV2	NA	CASTGQLPNIQYF	TGTGCCAGCACTGGACAGCTCCCAAACATTCAGTACTTC
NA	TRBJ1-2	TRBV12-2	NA	CASPQRSGGPNYGYTF	TGTGCAAGTCCCCAGCGGTCGGGGGGCCCCAACTATGGCTACACCTTC
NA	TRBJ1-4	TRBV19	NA	CASTGRVGPTNEKLFF	TGTGCCAGTACTGGGCGGGTGGGCCCAACTAATGAAAAACTGTTTTTT
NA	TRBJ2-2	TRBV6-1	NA	CASSESRVAGELFF	TGTGCCAGCAGTGAATCCCGAGTGGCCGGGGAGCTGTTTTTT
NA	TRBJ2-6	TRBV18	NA	CASSPPNSGANVLTF	TGTGCCAGCTCACCCCCAAACTCTGGGGCCAACGTCCTGACTTTC
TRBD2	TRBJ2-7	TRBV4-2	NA	CASSQRGGAYEQYF	TGTGCCAGCAGCCAGCGCGGGGGGGCCTACGAGCAGTACTTC
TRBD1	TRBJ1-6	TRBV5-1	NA	CASSTGQDSSPLHF	TGCGCCAGCAGCACTGGACAGGACAGTTCACCCCTCCACTTT
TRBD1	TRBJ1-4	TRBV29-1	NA	CSGRTGSEKLFF	TGCAGCGGCAGGACAGGCTCTGAAAAACTGTTTTTT
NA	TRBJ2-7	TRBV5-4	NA	CASSLAGLYEQYF	TGTGCCAGCAGCTTGGCAGGGTTATACGAGCAGTACTTC
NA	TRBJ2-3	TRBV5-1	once	CASSLSGTDTQYF	TGCGCCAGCAGCTTGTCGGGTACAGATACGCAGTATTTT
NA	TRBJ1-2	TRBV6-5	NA	CASTPTRQNNGYTF	TGTGCCAGCACCCCGACCAGGCAGAACAATGGCTACACCTTC
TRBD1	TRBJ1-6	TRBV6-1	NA	CASSARTGGSPLHF	TGTGCCAGCAGTGCCCGGACAGGCGGTTCACCCCTCCACTTT
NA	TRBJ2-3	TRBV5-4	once	CASSLLAGNTDTQYF	TGTGCCAGCAGCTTGTTGGCGGGTAACACAGATACGCAGTATTTT
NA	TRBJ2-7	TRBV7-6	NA	CASSLGPEQYF	TGTGCCAGCAGCTTAGGGCCCGAGCAGTACTTC
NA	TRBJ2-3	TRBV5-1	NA	CASSRTTDTQYF	TGCGCCAGCTCTAGGACTACCGATACGCAGTATTTT
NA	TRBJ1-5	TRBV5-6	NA	CASSGQQGNQPQHF	TGTGCCAGCAGCGGGCAGCAGGGCAATCAGCCCCAGCATTTT
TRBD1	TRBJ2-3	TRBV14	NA	CASSLTQGEYTDTQYF	TGTGCCAGCAGTCTCACACAGGGGGAATACACAGATACGCAGTATTTT
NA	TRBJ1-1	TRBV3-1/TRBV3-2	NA	CASRSGSTEAFF	TGTGCCAGCAGGAGCGGGTCCACTGAAGCTTTCTTT
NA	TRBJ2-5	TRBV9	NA	CASSVDLEETQYF	TGTGCCAGCAGCGTAGACCTAGAAGAGACCCAGTACTTC
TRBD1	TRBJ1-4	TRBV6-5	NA	CASTKTGPNEKLFF	TGTGCCAGCACCAAGACAGGGCCAAATGAAAAACTGTTTTTT
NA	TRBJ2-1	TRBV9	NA	CASSVESTGFILNEQFF	TGTGCCAGCAGCGTAGAAAGTACAGGGTTTATTTTGAATGAGCAGTTCTTC
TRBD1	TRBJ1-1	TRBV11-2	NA	CASSATRQGEAFF	TGTGCCAGCAGCGCCACCCGACAGGGGGAAGCTTTCTTT